This T cell receptor beta chain was sequenced during a study of spatial heterogeneity in lung cancer. Background on the study: Detected beta-chain sequences consistently exceeded alpha-chain sequences.

Each CDR3 protein is one row after TCRdb ran MiXCR on the 5' RACE reads. The sample consists of over 25,000 distinct CDR3 sequences, roughly 7.4% of them appearing once. Stated time point: sample taken at primary tumor resection. A total of approximately 69 untreated early-stage non-small cell lung cancer patients served as donors. Sequencing covered unsorted whole RNA taken from tumor, nontumor lung or frozen PBMC. Ten or more counts support this clonotype. Its specificity is unknown. Findings of the study overall: Ubiquitous expanded TCR counts tracked ubiquitous nonsynonymous mutations, and regional counts tracked regional ones. Within tumors, counts of expanded alpha and beta TCRs tracked tumor mutation counts.

CDR1 and CDR2 (germline): SGHTA, FQGNSA. This CDR3 region has 13 residues. Trimming took 0 bases from V and 4 from J, leaving 6 bases between them. The source was lung tumor tissue, collected at surgery. The origin of this receptor is a male donor with early-stage non-small cell lung cancer. The chain links TRBV7-2 to TRBJ1-1; no definite D call. In DNA, the CDR3 is TGTGCCAGCAGCTTAGCGCAGACCACTGAAGCTTTCTTT. It yields the protein CASSLAQTTEAFF.